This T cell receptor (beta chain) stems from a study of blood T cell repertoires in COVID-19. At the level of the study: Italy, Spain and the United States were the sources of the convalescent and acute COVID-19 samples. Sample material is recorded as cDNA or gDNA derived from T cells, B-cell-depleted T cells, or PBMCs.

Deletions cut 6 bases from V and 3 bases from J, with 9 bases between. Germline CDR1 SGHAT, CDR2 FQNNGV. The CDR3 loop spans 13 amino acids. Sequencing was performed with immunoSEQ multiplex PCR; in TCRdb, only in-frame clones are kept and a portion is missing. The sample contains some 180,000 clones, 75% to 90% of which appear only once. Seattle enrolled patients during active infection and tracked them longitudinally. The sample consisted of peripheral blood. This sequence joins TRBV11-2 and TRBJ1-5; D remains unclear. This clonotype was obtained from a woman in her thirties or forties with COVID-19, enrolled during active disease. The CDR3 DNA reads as TGTGCCAGCAGTTACGAACTCAATCAGCCCCAGCATTTT. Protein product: CASSYELNQPQHF.